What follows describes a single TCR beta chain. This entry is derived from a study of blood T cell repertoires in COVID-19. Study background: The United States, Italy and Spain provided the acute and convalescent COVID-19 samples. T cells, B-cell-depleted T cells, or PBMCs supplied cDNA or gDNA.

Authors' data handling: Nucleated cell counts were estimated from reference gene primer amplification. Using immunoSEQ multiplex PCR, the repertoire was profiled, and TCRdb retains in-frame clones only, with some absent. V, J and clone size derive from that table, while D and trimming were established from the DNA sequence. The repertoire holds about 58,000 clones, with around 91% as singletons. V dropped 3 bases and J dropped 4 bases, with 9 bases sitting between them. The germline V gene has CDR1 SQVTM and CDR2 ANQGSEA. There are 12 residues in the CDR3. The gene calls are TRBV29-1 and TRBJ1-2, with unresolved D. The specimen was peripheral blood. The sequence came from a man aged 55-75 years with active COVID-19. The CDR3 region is CSVELGGYGYTF. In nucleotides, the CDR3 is TGCAGCGTTGAGCTAGGAGGCTATGGCTACACCTTC.